The rows below give T cell receptor beta chains drawn from one sample of a study of blood T cell repertoires in COVID-19. Clones were read by immunoSEQ multiplex PCR, and TCRdb kept only the in-frame ones, dropping some. The table records more than 250,000 clones, around nine tenths of them present only once. Sequencing was carried out using PBMCs or T cells enriched from blood (not recorded which). The receptors derive from a woman aged 40 to 50 who had recovered from COVID-19. The CDR3 runs from the conserved cysteine through the conserved F or W. Each record gives: J gene, D gene, V gene, clone size, CDR3 DNA, CDR3 protein. A D gene is named only where the DNA matches it firmly. Clone sizes are given selectively: once, few, many, or a class where the clone is expanded.

>TRBJ2-1|TRBD2|TRBV6-2/TRBV6-3|NA
TGTGCCAGCAGTTATGACCGGACTAGCGGGAGCGATGAGCAGTTCTTC
CASSYDRTSGSDEQFF
>TRBJ2-2|NA|TRBV24-1|NA
TGTGCCACCAGTGACCCTCTTTGGGAGCGGAAGAACACCGGGGAGCTGTTTTTT
CATSDPLWERKNTGELFF
>TRBJ2-7|NA|TRBV10-3|NA
TGTGCCATCAGTGACAGGACTATCGGCTCCTACGAGCAGTACTTC
CAISDRTIGSYEQYF
>TRBJ2-6|NA|TRBV27|NA
TGTGCCACCTCGGGGATCCGTGGGGCCAACGTCCTGACTTTC
CATSGIRGANVLTF
>TRBJ1-6|NA|TRBV5-4|NA
TGTGCCAGCAGCTTGGCAGGGTGGAATTCACCCCTCCACTTT
CASSLAGWNSPLHF
>TRBJ1-5|NA|TRBV12-3/TRBV12-4|NA
TGTGCCAGCAGTTTGTTCTATCAGCCCCAGCATTTT
CASSLFYQPQHF
>TRBJ2-1|TRBD2|TRBV11-2|once
TGTGCCAGCAGCTTAGATCTCGGGCTAGCGGGAGGAAAGTTCTTC
CASSLDLGLAGGKFF
>TRBJ2-7|TRBD1|TRBV19|NA
TGTGCCAGTAGTCCCCGCCGGGACAGTTCCTACGAGCAGTACTTC
CASSPRRDSSYEQYF
>TRBJ2-5|NA|TRBV5-1|NA
TGCGCCAGCAGCCCTCTTGGGGGCGAGACCCAGTACTTC
CASSPLGGETQYF
>TRBJ2-1|TRBD2|TRBV11-2|NA
TGTGCCAGCACTCTGTATCCGGGACTAGCGAACAATGAGCAGTTCTTC
CASTLYPGLANNEQFF
>TRBJ2-5|TRBD2|TRBV3-1/TRBV3-2|NA
TGTGCCAGCAGCCAAGAGGGTCTAGCGGGAGCGCCCCAGTACTTC
CASSQEGLAGAPQYF
>TRBJ2-1|NA|TRBV19|NA
TGTGCCAGTAGTATGACACCTAAAAATGAGCAGTTCTTC
CASSMTPKNEQFF
>TRBJ1-1|TRBD1|TRBV3-1/TRBV3-2|NA
TGTGCCAGCAGCCAATCCCGGGACAGGGGTATAGGGAACACTGAAGCTTTCTTT
CASSQSRDRGIGNTEAFF
>TRBJ2-7|TRBD1|TRBV6-2/TRBV6-3|NA
TGTGCCAGCAGTTGGACAGGGGTCCACGAGCAGTACTTC
CASSWTGVHEQYF
>TRBJ1-4|TRBD1|TRBV7-2|NA
TGTGCCAGCAGCTTAACTGGAAGGGGGCGGGGAGAAAAACTGTTTTTT
CASSLTGRGRGEKLFF